The T cell receptor beta chain under discussion was sequenced for a study of technical replicates of blood from several donors. Method: immunoSEQ multiplex PCR; TCRdb's copy keeps in-frame clones and lacks some. This sample carries about 89,000 clones, around 95% of them seen once, and the ten largest clones take 0.2% to 0.3%. This CDR3 comprises 15 residues. V lost 5 bases, J lost 1 base, and 15 bases lay in between. Germline V gene lookup returns CDR1 SEHNR and CDR2 FQNEAQ (reference sequence). The sequence derives from a human donor in good health. Sequenced material: T cells isolated from PBMCs. The rearrangement links TRBV7-9 to TRBJ2-7; tentatively, D is TRBD2 (5 bases). CDR3 nucleotide sequence: TGTGCCAGCAGCCCACACAGTGGAGGTTCCTACGAGCAGTACTTC. It is translated as CASSPHSGGSYEQYF. The full variable domain, completed using reference TRBV7-9 and TRBJ2-7, is DTGVSQNPRHKITKRGQNVTFRCDPISEHNRLYWYRQTLGQGPEFLTYFQNEAQLEKSRLLSDRFSAERPKGSFSTLEIQRTEQGDSAMYLCASSPHSGGSYEQYFGPGTRLTVT.